This T cell receptor (beta chain) was captured in a study of cytomegalovirus exposure and HLA in healthy donors. Study-wide results and caveats: Rarity characterized most TCR sequences, yet some public TCRs appeared in many donors. The study carried out a later analysis of TCR beta sequences. It associated 15,000 to 20,000 of them with specific HLA alleles at a false discovery rate of 0.05.

Both 60 Vbeta primers and 13 Jbeta primers went into the PCR. Per the original methods: Later, 65 million to 85 million unique TCR beta chains were counted in an analysis, and about 10 million of them were shared. The data were produced by immunoSEQ multiplex PCR, yet TCRdb's version contains in-frame clones alone and is incomplete. V, J and clone size derive from that table, while D and trimming were established from the DNA sequence. The sample lists 150,000 to 180,000 clones; more than 75% were seen once. A note on this clone: The target antigen is unknown.

This TCR was sampled from a man under 40 in good health and CMV-seropositive. The sample was PBMCs.

This CDR3 reads CASSGAFGKLFF. Written as DNA, the CDR3 is TGTGCCAGCAGCGGGGCGTTCGGAAAACTGTTTTTT. The V gene is TRBV9, the J gene TRBJ1-4, with D unresolved. CDR1 and CDR2 from the germline V gene are SGDLS and YYNGEE. The CDR3 sequence is 12 residues long. Deletions cut 3 bases from V and 10 bases from J, with 10 bases between.